This T cell receptor beta chain was obtained from a study of cytomegalovirus exposure and HLA in healthy donors. This CDR3 spans 16 amino acids. Germline trimming cut 7 bases from V and 3 bases from J; bases unmatched to any gene: 9. Germline-derived CDR1 and CDR2 are SNHLY and FYNNEI. Notes on the study in general: Subsequent analysis found a tendency for first-cohort TCR clusters to co-occur within the 120 validation repertoires. Cytomegalovirus-associated TCR beta chains were listed, numbering more than 150. A classifier reportedly called cytomegalovirus status with high sensitivity and specificity.

Measured with immunoSEQ multiplex PCR; TCRdb has only the in-frame clones, and not every one. The sample has about 130,000 clones, just under 90% seen once. To note about this clone: The antigen is not known.

The receptor was isolated from a man aged 25-45 years in good health and CMV-seronegative. Sample: PBMCs. This chain uses TRBV2 with TRBJ1-6, with TRBD1 matching 7 bases. CDR3 DNA: TGTGCCAGCACCGACGTGGGGACAGTCTATAATTCACCCCTCCACTTT. Its protein product is CASTDVGTVYNSPLHF.